The clone carrying this T cell receptor (beta chain) was observed a few times. Antigen specificity is unknown. CDR1 MNHNS and CDR2 SASEGT come from the germline V gene. The CDR3 consists of 15 residues. The V end was cut by 5 bases, the J end by 0 bases, with 11 bases between. Amplification of TCR beta CDR3 regions was performed using RNA transcripts as template. When the TCR CDR3 underwent first-round RT-PCR, the HTBI primer set was used. TCRdb analysed the multiplex PCR reads with MiXCR anew, one entry per CDR3 protein. Among hundreds of thousands of distinct CDR3 sequences, 16% were seen once, and the ten largest hold around 18%. This specimen comes from a study of T cells in Graves' hyperthyroidism and ophthalmopathy. At the level of the study: At initial diagnosis, before any treatment had begun, peripheral blood was obtained.

Exclusions: uncontrolled infection, other autoimmune disease, pregnancy, lactation. A roughly 9.3 ml volume of fresh peripheral blood provided the PBMCs. Study conclusions and caveats: Ophthalmopathy got predicted by the model a median approximately 6.4 months before its onset.

Sequences were obtained from blood. This clonotype was obtained from a woman aged 18 to 35 with Graves' hyperthyroidism. The V call is TRBV6-1, the J call TRBJ2-4, with D possibly being TRBD1 (6 bases). The DNA for the CDR3 is TGTGCCAGCAGTTTGGGGGCGTCAGCCAAAAACATTCAGTACTTC. Translation gives CASSLGASAKNIQYF.